A single sample gave rise to the 32 T cell receptor beta chains below, sequenced in a study of cytomegalovirus exposure and HLA in healthy donors. PCR employed 60 Vbeta and 13 Jbeta primers. Sequencing was performed with immunoSEQ multiplex PCR; in TCRdb, only in-frame clones are kept and a portion is missing. This repertoire shows under 200,000 clones, roughly three quarters found once; its top ten account for around 3.1%. Sequenced sample: PBMCs. These receptors came from a woman between 50 and 59 years old in good health and CMV-seropositive.

V gene TRBV5-1 combines with J gene TRBJ2-3, with TRBD2 identical over 9 bases. V lost 0 bases and J lost 6; bases outside the gene matches: 11. CDR1 and CDR2 from the germline V gene are SGHRS and YFSETQ. This CDR3 comprises 17 residues. The CDR3 reads CASSLEVAGVKWDTQYF. Here the CDR3 DNA reads TGCGCCAGCAGCTTGGAGGTAGCGGGGGTGAAGTGGGATACGCAGTATTTT.

CDR3 loop: CASSYDTGYYGYTF. CDR3 coding DNA: TGTGCCAGCAGTTACGATACAGGGTACTATGGCTACACCTTC. The genes are TRBV6-5 and TRBJ1-2; the D gene is possibly TRBD1 (6 bases). Trimming left V 2 bases short and J 3 bases short, with 10 bases between. CDR1 is MNHEY, CDR2 SVGAGI, per germline. CDR3 length: 14 amino acids.

The chain uses TRBV7-2 and TRBJ1-1; D is undetermined. CDR1 and CDR2 (germline): SGHTA, FQGNSA. The CDR3 contains 17 residues. V lost 4 bases and J 5 bases, leaving 23 bases between the germline ends. The CDR3 here is CASSSSPPPGRDTEAFF. CDR3 coding DNA: TGTGCCAGCAGCTCGAGCCCTCCCCCCGGGCGGGATACTGAAGCTTTCTTT.

The chain employs TRBV28 and TRBJ1-1, with 8 nucleotides matching TRBD1. The CDR3 has 14 residues. CDR1 and CDR2 from the germline V gene are MDHEN and SYDVKM. V lost 4 bases to trimming and J lost 6 bases; unmatched junction nucleotides: 7. Here the CDR3 reads CASSSPGQASEAFF. The CDR3 coding sequence is TGTGCCAGCAGTTCGCCGGGACAGGCCTCTGAAGCTTTCTTT.

This rearrangement joins TRBV29-1 to TRBJ2-3; no reliable D call. Germline V gives CDR1 SQVTM, CDR2 ANQGSEA. This CDR3 is 13 amino acids long. The V gene lost 3 bases and the J gene lost 0 bases, with 7 bases spanning the gap. This CDR3 is CSVDPTSTDTQYF. CDR3 DNA: TGCAGCGTTGACCCAACAAGCACAGATACGCAGTATTTT.

This clone has just one count. J is TRBJ2-1 and V is TRBV19; D is ambiguous. V was trimmed by 4 bases and J by 0 bases, leaving 4 bases between them. The CDR3 runs 13 residues. The germline V gene has CDR1 LNHDA and CDR2 SQIVND (reference sequence). In DNA, the CDR3 is TGTGCCAGTAGTAGGAGCTCCTACAATGAGCAGTTCTTC. Its translation: CASSRSSYNEQFF.

V usage is TRBV28 and J usage is TRBJ2-3, with D perhaps matching TRBD2 (5 bases). CDR1 and CDR2 from the germline V gene are MDHEN and SYDVKM. The V and J ends lost 8 bases and 1 base respectively, with 13 bases between them. CDR3 length: 14 residues. This CDR3 reads CASGVPSRTDTQYF. The CDR3 DNA follows: TGTGCCAGCGGAGTCCCTAGCCGCACAGATACGCAGTATTTT.

About this clone itself: Sequence at one end of the junction differs from germline and may be a read error. This rearrangement joins TRBV7-2 to TRBJ2-6; 7 bases align to TRBD1. Per the germline V gene, CDR1 is SGHTA and CDR2 is FQGNSA. This CDR3 comprises 17 residues. The CDR3 protein is CASSLAGGTSGANGLTF. CDR3 bases: TGTGCCAGCAGCTTAGCAGGGGGCACCTCTGGGGCCAACGGCCTGACTTTC.

This rearrangement joins TRBV6-6 to TRBJ2-1, with D possibly being TRBD1 (5 bases). CDR1 is MNHNY and CDR2 is SVGAGI in the germline V gene (reference sequence). The V end was cut by 5 bases, the J end by 1 base, with 9 bases between. This CDR3 has 14 amino acids. Written as DNA, the CDR3 is TGTGCCAGCAGTCTGGCAGGGTCCTACAATGAGCAGTTCTTC. Its translation: CASSLAGSYNEQFF.

The chain's CDR3 is CASNTGGGDTEAFF. CDR3 DNA sequence: TGTGCCAGCAACACCGGGGGTGGGGACACTGAAGCTTTCTTT. V and J are TRBV6-6 and TRBJ1-1, with D possibly being TRBD1 (5 bases). Germline V lookup: CDR1 MNHNY, CDR2 SVGAGI (reference sequence). Trimming stripped 7 bases from V and 3 bases from J, with 15 bases between. The CDR3 is 14 residues long.

The chain carries TRBV19 and TRBJ1-4; TRBD1 aligns across 8 bases. This CDR3 region has 15 residues. J lost 4 bases, V lost 6 bases, and 7 bases had no gene match. Germline CDR1 is LNHDA and CDR2 is SQIVND (reference sequence). The chain's CDR3 is CASRVGQAVNEKLFF. The CDR3 bases are TGTGCCAGTAGAGTGGGACAGGCGGTTAATGAAAAACTGTTTTTT.

The V and J genes are TRBV30 and TRBJ2-3, with 8 bases lining up with TRBD2. V gave up 3 bases and J gave up 6 bases; unmatched junction bases: 8. Germline assignment: CDR1 GTSNPN and CDR2 SVGIG (reference sequence). This CDR3 has 14 amino acids. The CDR3 nucleotides are TGTGCCTGGAGCCCGGGAGGGGAGTGGGATACGCAGTATTTT. As protein: CAWSPGGEWDTQYF.

The sample holds a few counts of this clone. The chain couples TRBV4-1 to TRBJ1-3; 7 nucleotides line up with TRBD1. CDR3 length equals 19 residues. With V trimmed by 2 bases and J by 4 bases, 17 bases remained unmatched. Germline V gives CDR1 MGHRA, CDR2 YSYEKL. The CDR3, as DNA: TGCGCCAGCAGCCAATTTTCGTTGTCGAGGGGGCTCTCCGGAAACACCATATATTTT. This translates into CASSQFSLSRGLSGNTIYF.

The chain employs TRBV28 and TRBJ2-2; D is uncertain. This CDR3 has 16 residues. V was shortened by 1 base and J by 1 base, with 10 bases between the two germline ends. Germline-derived CDR1 and CDR2 are MDHEN and SYDVKM. This CDR3 is CASSLSVPLNTGELFF. Written as DNA, the CDR3 is TGTGCCAGCAGTTTATCCGTCCCCTTGAACACCGGGGAGCTGTTTTTT.

With respect to this clone: The sample carries other DNA sequences with the same CDR3. The rearrangement joins TRBV18 to TRBJ2-2; no clear D. From germline, CDR1 is KGHSH and CDR2 LQKENI. V dropped 6 bases and J dropped 2 bases, with 7 bases sitting between them. The CDR3 consists of 13 residues. This CDR3 reads CASSAGNTGELFF. The CDR3 DNA sequence: TGTGCCAGCTCGGCAGGTAACACCGGGGAGCTGTTTTTT.

The chain links TRBV7-9 to TRBJ1-4; 10 nucleotides line up with TRBD1. The trim removed 4 bases at V and 6 bases at J, leaving 5 bases unmatched. Germline V gene data show CDR1 as SEHNR and CDR2 as FQNEAQ (reference sequence). CDR3 length: 15 residues. Written as DNA, the CDR3 is TGTGCCAGCAGCTCCGGGACAGGGGTTCATGAAAAACTGTTTTTT. It encodes CASSSGTGVHEKLFF. Full variable domain (missing parts from reference TRBV7-9 and TRBJ1-4): DTGVSQNPRHKITKRGQNVTFRCDPISEHNRLYWYRQTLGQGPEFLTYFQNEAQLEKSRLLSDRFSAERPKGSFSTLEIQRTEQGDSAMYLCASSSGTGVHEKLFFGSGTQLSVL.

This chain uses TRBV4-1 with TRBJ2-3; 10 positions agree with TRBD2. The CDR3 is 16 amino acids. The V segment lost 3 bases and the J segment 2 bases; nucleotides outside the gene matches: 5. Germline CDR1 is MGHRA and CDR2 is YSYEKL. CDR3 nucleotides: TGCGCCAGCAGCCAGAGAACTAGCGGGGTCACAGATACGCAGTATTTT. Translation: CASSQRTSGVTDTQYF.

This clone has a handful of counts. This sequence joins TRBV4-2 and TRBJ1-5; a weak D match, TRBD1 (6 bases). The CDR3 extends over 15 amino acids. Germline CDR1 and CDR2: LGHNA and YNFKEQ. The V and J ends lost 4 bases and 0 bases respectively, with 10 bases between them. This CDR3 is CASSRTANSNQPQHF. CDR3 nucleotides: TGTGCCAGCAGCCGGACAGCTAATAGCAATCAGCCCCAGCATTTT.

This chain joins TRBV19 and TRBJ1-5; D is unresolved. CDR3 length: 13 amino acids. Per germline, CDR1 LNHDA and CDR2 SQIVND (reference sequence). The V end was cut by 8 bases, the J end by 10 bases, with 18 bases between. Written as DNA, the CDR3 is TGTGCCAGTTGCATCGGGTGGACTCAACCCCAGCATTTT. It is translated as CASCIGWTQPQHF. Together with reference TRBV19 and TRBJ1-5, the CDR3 gives the full variable domain: DGGITQSPKYLFRKEGQNVTLSCEQNLNHDAMYWYRQDPGQGLRLIYYSQIVNDFQKGDIAEGYSVSREKKESFPLTVTSAQKNPTAFYLCASCIGWTQPQHFGDGTRLSIL.

About this clone itself: A clone one base away is much larger, so this may be a read error. The chain is built from TRBV5-4 and TRBJ2-6; 9 bases fit TRBD1. CDR1 and CDR2 (germline): SGHNT, YYREEE (reference sequence). The CDR3 is 17 amino acids. V shed 4 bases and J 0 bases; nucleotides not matched to a gene: 5. This CDR3 is CASSRGQGSSGANVLTF. The CDR3 coding sequence is TGTGCCAGCAGCCGGGGACAGGGAAGCTCTGGGGCCAACGTCCTGACTTTC. The full variable domain, rest sourced from reference TRBV5-4 and TRBJ2-6, is ETGVTQSPTHLIKTRGQQVTLRCSSQSGHNTVSWYQQALGQGPQFIFQYYREEENGRGNFPPRFSGLQFPNYSSELNVNALELDDSALYLCASSRGQGSSGANVLTFGAGSRLTVL.

V gene TRBV19 combines with J gene TRBJ1-5; 7 bases line up with TRBD1. Germline CDR1 LNHDA, CDR2 SQIVND (reference sequence). The junction had 8 bases not matched to a gene; V was cut back by 4 bases and J by 2 bases. There are 16 residues in the CDR3. The CDR3 is CASSTLTGLGNQPQHF. The CDR3 nucleotides read TGTGCCAGTAGTACACTGACAGGGTTGGGCAATCAGCCCCAGCATTTT. The entire variable domain, with the rest obtained from reference TRBV19 and TRBJ1-5, is as follows: DGGITQSPKYLFRKEGQNVTLSCEQNLNHDAMYWYRQDPGQGLRLIYYSQIVNDFQKGDIAEGYSVSREKKESFPLTVTSAQKNPTAFYLCASSTLTGLGNQPQHFGDGTRLSIL.

The rearrangement joins TRBV21-1 to TRBJ1-4; TRBD1 is the table's D call, not checked against the DNA. TRBV21-1 is classified as a pseudogene. This CDR3 region has 19 residues. For the CDR3, the DNA is TGTGCCAGCAGCGCACGGACAGGGTCGATGAGAGCAACTAATGAAAAACTGTTTTTT. It encodes CASSARTGSMRATNEKLFF.

This clone was seen just once. The V gene is TRBV19, the J gene TRBJ1-2; TRBD1 agrees at 10 bases. CDR1 and CDR2 from the germline V gene are LNHDA and SQIVND (reference sequence). CDR3 length equals 14 residues. Losses at the gene ends were 5 bases for V and 4 bases for J; bases not matched to a gene: 4. The CDR3 nucleotides read TGTGCCAGTAGTTCCGGGGACAGGGGCTATGGCTACACCTTC. It codes for CASSSGDRGYGYTF.

The chain is built from TRBV30 and TRBJ1-4, with 7 bases fitting TRBD1. Germline lookup yields CDR1 GTSNPN and CDR2 SVGIG (reference sequence). V lost 1 base and J lost 3; bases outside the gene matches: 8. CDR3 length: 16 amino acids. The CDR3 region is CAWSAGQDYPNEKLFF. In DNA form, the CDR3 reads TGTGCCTGGAGTGCCGGACAGGACTATCCTAATGAAAAACTGTTTTTT.

V is TRBV28 and J is TRBJ1-5, with TRBD1 as a possible D gene (5 bases). Trimming took 7 bases from V and 9 from J, leaving 22 bases between them. Germline CDR1 MDHEN, CDR2 SYDVKM. There are 15 residues in the CDR3. CDR3 nucleotide sequence: TGTGCCAGCACTTTTTCCAGGGATCCGAGGATGCCCCAGCATTTT. This sequence encodes CASTFSRDPRMPQHF.

The chain is built from TRBV11-2 and TRBJ1-1; D is unresolved. V was cut by 5 bases and J by 0 bases, with 19 bases left in between. The germline CDR1 and CDR2 sequences are SGHAT and FQNNGV. The CDR3 covers 17 residues. CDR3 coding DNA: TGTGCCAGCAGCCTTGACTCAACAAGTACCCTGAACACTGAAGCTTTCTTT. Protein: CASSLDSTSTLNTEAFF.

The CDR3 sequence: CASSRSGSGEKLFF. The CDR3 coding sequence is TGTGCCAGCAGCCGTTCCGGGTCGGGTGAAAAACTGTTTTTT. The rearrangement uses TRBV27 and TRBJ1-4, with D hard to call. CDR3 length: 14 amino acids. Trimming took 6 bases from V and 7 from J, leaving 15 bases between them. Germline CDR1 and CDR2: MNHEY and SMNVEV (reference sequence). The entire variable domain, with the rest obtained from reference TRBV27 and TRBJ1-4, is as follows: EAQVTQNPRYLITVTGKKLTVTCSQNMNHEYMSWYRQDPGLGLRQIYYSMNVEVTDKGDVPEGYKVSRKEKRNFPLILESPSPNQTSLYFCASSRSGSGEKLFFGSGTQLSVL.

The chain carries TRBV9 and TRBJ2-2; a weak D match, TRBD2 (5 bases). Trimming left V 2 bases short and J 8 bases short, with 13 bases between. CDR3 length: 14 residues. Germline-derived CDR1 and CDR2 are SGDLS and YYNGEE. The CDR3 loop is CASSVAPEVGELFF. As DNA, the CDR3 is TGTGCCAGCAGCGTGGCGCCGGAGGTGGGGGAGCTGTTTTTT.

The rearrangement uses TRBV15 and TRBJ2-2; TRBD2 matches at 11 bases. The CDR3 runs 19 residues. V gave up 5 bases and J gave up 5 bases; unmatched junction bases: 16. The V gene's germline CDR1 is LNHNV and CDR2 YYDKDF (reference sequence). The CDR3, as DNA: TGTGCCACCAGCCGGCGGAAAGGGATAGCGGGGGGGGTGACCGGGGAGCTGTTTTTT. Residues: CATSRRKGIAGGVTGELFF. Using reference TRBV15 and TRBJ2-2 for the parts outside the CDR3, the full variable domain is DAMVIQNPRYQVTQFGKPVTLSCSQTLNHNVMYWYQQKSSQAPKLLFHYYDKDFNNEADTPDNFQSRRPNTSFCFLDIRSPGLGDTAMYLCATSRRKGIAGGVTGELFFGEGSRLTVL.

This chain links TRBV5-1 with TRBJ1-1; D is unclear. Trimming took off 0 bases at V and 1 base at J, with 10 bases between the two ends. The CDR3 extends over 15 amino acids. Germline V gene data show CDR1 as SGHRS and CDR2 as YFSETQ. CDR3 residues: CASSLGRPGNTEAFF. The CDR3 DNA reads TGCGCCAGCAGCTTGGGTCGTCCGGGGAACACTGAAGCTTTCTTT.

This clone occurred a few times. Distinct nucleotide sequences in the sample also encode this CDR3. The genes are TRBV19 and TRBJ1-1; D perhaps matches TRBD1 (6 bases). V lost 4 bases and J lost 1, with 7 bases in between. The CDR3 totals 13 residues. The germline gives CDR1 LNHDA, CDR2 SQIVND (reference sequence). Here the CDR3 reads CASSTTGNTEAFF. The DNA of the CDR3 is TGTGCCAGTAGTACGACAGGGAACACTGAAGCTTTCTTT.

The rearrangement uses TRBV28 and TRBJ1-2; 7 nucleotides agree with TRBD1. J gave up 4 bases and V 3 bases, and 8 bases lay outside the gene matches. CDR1 and CDR2 (germline): MDHEN, SYDVKM. The CDR3 runs to 15 residues. The CDR3, as DNA: TGTGCCAGCAGTTTCAGTTACAGGGGTGGCTATGGCTACACCTTC. Translated: CASSFSYRGGYGYTF.